Sequencing of this T cell receptor beta chain was carried out in a study of blood T cell repertoires in COVID-19. About the research overall: The origin of the acute and convalescent COVID-19 samples was the United States, Italy and Spain. Nucleic acid was either cDNA or gDNA, and it came from T cells, B-cell-depleted T cells, or PBMCs.

CDR3 length: 12 amino acids. V gave up 4 bases and J gave up 6 bases, with 10 bases separating them. Original handling: From reference gene primer amplification, estimates of nucleated cell counts were derived. Clones were read by immunoSEQ multiplex PCR, and TCRdb kept only the in-frame ones, dropping some. V and J calls and clone size are copied from that table; D and trimming were computed from the DNA. The sample lists more than 65,000 clones, about 90% seen once, with 8% to 10% in the top ten. This receptor was obtained from a human donor in a cohort sampled during active COVID-19. The sequenced material came from peripheral blood. V is TRBV12-3 or TRBV12-4 and J is TRBJ2-7, with D possibly being TRBD2 (6 bases). CDR3 residues: CASSSGGPEQYF. CDR3 in DNA: TGTGCCAGCAGTTCCGGGGGACCCGAGCAGTACTTC.